The table lists the clone carrying this T cell receptor beta chain with a few counts. This entry comes from a study of identical twins. TCRdb reprocessed the 5' RACE reads via MiXCR and lists one record per CDR3 protein. This sample yields some 600,000 distinct CDR3 sequences, of which about 7% are seen a single time; 1.6% belongs to the top ten. This CDR3 has 16 amino acids. Unmatched junction bases numbered 8, after V lost 5 bases and J lost 2 bases. These data are also associated with another study on yellow fever vaccine responses in identical twins.

The sample consisted of PBMCs. The V gene is TRBV12-3 or TRBV12-4, the J gene TRBJ2-1, with 8 bases fitting TRBD2. The TCR sequence derives from a woman between 18 and 30 years old in good health. The CDR3: CASSVIAGKAYNEQFF. The CDR3 coding sequence is TGTGCCAGCAGTGTTATAGCGGGAAAGGCCTACAATGAGCAGTTCTTC.